Included here is one T cell receptor (beta chain) sequence, with context. No antigen is known for it. These data originate in a study of T cells expressing NK-cell markers. The study, taken as a whole, reports: There remained a lack of clarity about HCMV specificity of expanded NKG2C+ T cell clones.

CDR1 and CDR2 from the germline V gene are SGHRS and YFSETQ. The CDR3 is 15 residues long. Reanalyzing the 5' RACE reads, TCRdb keeps one entry per CDR3 protein, without DNA. With roughly 180,000 distinct CDR3 sequences in the sample, the ten largest clones hold approximately 18%. This receptor was taken from a woman aged 18 to 69 in good health. The sample consisted of blood T cells: a sorted CD56 or NKG2C T cell subset, CD4+ or CD8+ T cells, or bulk PBMC T cells (not recorded which). The rearrangement joins TRBV5-1 to TRBJ2-1; TCRdb lists TRBD1, though no DNA is available to test this call. The CDR3 is CASSLVGQGYNEQFF.